The subject of this entry is one T cell receptor (beta chain). Deletions cut 4 bases from V and 1 base from J, with 11 bases between. This CDR3 comprises 15 residues. CDR1 is SGDLS, CDR2 YYNGEE, per germline. Sequenced by immunoSEQ multiplex PCR; TCRdb stores in-frame clones only, minus some. The sample carries 150,000 or so clones, roughly 89% recorded once. These data are taken from a study of cytomegalovirus exposure and HLA in healthy donors. Sequencing was done on a sample of PBMCs. V gene TRBV9 combines with J gene TRBJ2-2; D remains ambiguous. The TCR sequence derives from a woman between 18 and 29 years old in good health and CMV-seropositive. CDR3 nucleotide sequence: TGTGCCAGCAGCTACGGCAGGCAGAACACCGGGGAGCTGTTTTTT. Its protein is CASSYGRQNTGELFF.